One sample yielded the 25 T cell receptor beta chains listed below, sequenced in a study of regulatory T cells in long-lasting Graves disease. Time point specified: persistent/refractory GD, antithyroid drugs over 5 years with positive TRAb. The TCR library was made from RNA extracted from PBMCs. Building the TCR beta libraries relied on iRepertoire HTBI primers, and CDR3 regions underwent Arm-PCR. TCRdb reprocessed the multiplex PCR reads with MiXCR, giving one entry per CDR3 protein. The sample has hundreds of thousands of distinct CDR3 sequences, 22% seen once. The sequenced sample was peripheral blood mononuclear cells (PBMCs), obtained when the disease was refractory, from a patient treated with antithyroid drugs. The receptors here all came from a female donor with Graves disease.

J is TRBJ1-5 and V is TRBV7-9; 8 bases are a match to TRBD1. Germline V lookup: CDR1 SEHNR, CDR2 FQNEAQ (reference sequence). This CDR3 has 14 amino acids. V was clipped by 5 bases and J by 7 bases; unmatched bases: 7. Here the CDR3 reads CASSPTGGKQPQHF. For the CDR3, the DNA is TGTGCCAGCAGCCCTACAGGGGGGAAACAGCCCCAGCATTTT.

At least ten counts were recorded for this clonotype. This chain joins TRBV20-1 and TRBJ2-1, with a tentative D call TRBD2 (6 bases). The length of the CDR3 is 11 residues. Trimming took 8 bases from V and 6 from J, leaving 11 bases between them. Germline V CDR1 and CDR2: DFQATT, SNEGSKA (reference sequence). The CDR3 nucleotides are TGCAGTCCGCGGGGTCCCAATGAGCAGTTCTTC. It specifies CSPRGPNEQFF.

This clonotype has more than one count but fewer than ten. The V and J genes are TRBV6-1 and TRBJ1-2; 7 bases map to TRBD1. The length of the CDR3 is 15 residues. V was pared by 5 bases and J by 8 bases, with 14 bases of the junction left unmatched. Germline CDR1 MNHNS, CDR2 SASEGT. The CDR3 loop is CASSPTLGGTEGYTF. DNA of the CDR3: TGTGCCAGCAGTCCGACCCTAGGGGGGACAGAAGGCTACACCTTC.

The rearrangement joins TRBV28 to TRBJ2-1; perhaps TRBD1 as D (5 bases). The CDR3 contains 17 residues. Germline V gene lookup returns CDR1 MDHEN and CDR2 SYDVKM. The V and J ends lost 5 bases and 1 base respectively, with 18 bases between them. The CDR3 DNA reads as TGTGCCAGCAGTGCCCCCGGTTCCAGGGCTTCCTACAATGAGCAGTTCTTC. Protein: CASSAPGSRASYNEQFF.

This clonotype was counted ten times or more. As DNA, the CDR3 is TGTGCCAGCAGTTTACGGGAGCAAGAGACCCAGTACTTC. As protein: CASSLREQETQYF. The V gene is TRBV12-3 or TRBV12-4, the J gene TRBJ2-5; the D gene is possibly TRBD2 (6 bases). The CDR3 sequence is 13 residues long. Between the trimmed V and J ends, which lost 2 bases and 2 bases, there was a span of 6 bases.

The chain couples TRBV9 to TRBJ1-2; 9 positions agree with TRBD1. This CDR3 spans 16 amino acids. Germline lookup yields CDR1 SGDLS and CDR2 YYNGEE. Trimming removed 3 bases from V and 5 bases from J; junction bases left unmatched: 11. The CDR3 region has the DNA TGTGCCAGCAGCGCCCATCTTACAGGGGGCTCTTATGGCTACACCTTC. As protein: CASSAHLTGGSYGYTF.

The chain couples TRBV5-1 to TRBJ2-7; tentative D call: TRBD1 (5 bases). The CDR3 is made up of 14 amino acids. CDR1 and CDR2 (germline): SGHRS, YFSETQ. Deletions cut 4 bases from V and 5 bases from J, with 16 bases between. The CDR3 here is CASSLLGAYDEQYF. DNA of the CDR3: TGCGCCAGCAGCCTCCTAGGGGCCTATGACGAGCAGTACTTC.

The chain joins TRBV10-3 to TRBJ2-3; 10 nucleotides agree with TRBD1. CDR3 length: 14 amino acids. CDR1 is ENHRY and CDR2 is SYGVKD in the germline V gene. V lost 5 bases to trimming and J lost 5 bases; unmatched junction nucleotides: 4. CDR3 residues: CAISPRDRGDTQYF. Written as DNA, the CDR3 is TGTGCCATCAGTCCCAGGGACAGGGGAGATACGCAGTATTTT.

The sample holds many counts of this clonotype. The gene calls are TRBV28 and TRBJ2-5, with 11 bases fitting TRBD2. The CDR3 totals 16 residues. Germline CDR1 MDHEN, CDR2 SYDVKM. V shed 5 bases, J shed 4 bases, and the junction held 9 bases outside the gene matches. In nucleotides, the CDR3 is TGTGCCAGCAGTGGGGGACTAGCGGACGCACGAGAGACCCAGTACTTC. This codes for CASSGGLADARETQYF.

In this sample, this clonotype turned up many times. This chain uses TRBV12-3 or TRBV12-4 with TRBJ2-7; 8 bases map to TRBD1. The junction had 8 bases not matched to a gene; V was cut back by 5 bases and J by 5 bases. The CDR3 runs 14 residues. The CDR3 loop reads CASSPRTGNHEQYF. The CDR3 nucleotides are TGTGCCAGCAGTCCCAGGACAGGGAACCACGAGCAGTACTTC.

This chain joins TRBV14 and TRBJ2-7, with 9 bases that match TRBD1. This CDR3 has 15 residues. Germline V gene data show CDR1 as SGHDN and CDR2 as FVKESK. J was trimmed by 5 bases and V by 3 bases; bases with no gene match: 8. This chain's CDR3 is CASSQQNRDRDEQYF. CDR3 DNA: TGTGCCAGCAGCCAGCAAAACCGGGACAGGGACGAGCAGTACTTC.

This clonotype occurred many times. The rearrangement joins TRBV7-2 to TRBJ2-4, with a weak D call TRBD1 (5 bases). Germline V gives CDR1 SGHTA, CDR2 FQGNSA. Trimming shortened V by 1 base and J by 8 bases, and 12 bases separated the two germline ends. CDR3 length equals 14 residues. The CDR3 loop reads CASSLGVEGDIQYF. In DNA, the CDR3 is TGTGCCAGCAGCTTAGGGGTCGAAGGGGACATTCAGTACTTC.

The rearrangement links TRBV4-3 to TRBJ2-7; the D gene is possibly TRBD2 (6 bases). V was shortened by 5 bases and J by 5 bases, with 13 bases between the two germline ends. This CDR3 spans 13 amino acids. In germline, CDR1 is LGHNA, CDR2 YSLEER. The CDR3 is CASSAGRGDEQYF. Here the CDR3 DNA reads TGCGCCAGCAGCGCGGGAAGGGGAGACGAGCAGTACTTC.

This clonotype was counted many times. The chain uses TRBV25-1 and TRBJ1-2; possible D gene TRBD1, 5 bases. Germline values: CDR1 MGHDK, CDR2 SYGVNS. This CDR3 has 19 amino acids. V lost 4 bases, J lost 4 bases, and 28 bases lay in between. The CDR3 DNA follows: TGTGCCAGCAGTGCCATCTATACTCAGCGGGACCCCTTTCCCTATGGCTACACCTTC. Protein: CASSAIYTQRDPFPYGYTF.

This clonotype was recorded many times. The rearrangement uses TRBV15 and TRBJ2-7; 8 nucleotides agree with TRBD1. Trimming at V came to 6 bases and at J to 6 bases, leaving 4 bases not matched to a gene. Looked up from germline, CDR1 is LNHNV and CDR2 is YYDKDF (reference sequence). The CDR3 is 12 residues long. The CDR3 DNA reads as TGTGCCACCAGTACCGGGACAGGCGAGCAGTACTTC. It codes for CATSTGTGEQYF.

This clonotype was counted ten times or more. This CDR3 reads CASSPQGETNYGYTF. Here the CDR3 DNA reads TGTGCCAGTAGCCCGCAGGGAGAGACTAACTATGGCTACACCTTC. The V gene is TRBV19, the J gene TRBJ1-2; tentative D call: TRBD1 (5 bases). CDR1 is LNHDA, CDR2 SQIVND, per germline (reference sequence). Trimming shortened V by 6 bases and J by 0 bases, and 14 bases separated the two germline ends. The CDR3 has 15 residues.

This sequence joins TRBV20-1 and TRBJ2-4; D is possibly TRBD1 (6 bases). The CDR3 length is 13 residues. Per germline, CDR1 DFQATT and CDR2 SNEGSKA (reference sequence). The germline V and J ends were trimmed by 3 bases and 4 bases, with 10 bases remaining between them. CDR3 in DNA: TGCAGTGCTAGTCGTCAGGGGAAAAACATTCAGTACTTC. Protein product: CSASRQGKNIQYF.

This clonotype has a count of ten or more. The V gene is TRBV30, the J gene TRBJ1-1, with D uncertain. The germline CDR1 and CDR2 sequences are GTSNPN and SVGIG (reference sequence). The CDR3 has 11 residues. CDR3 nucleotide sequence: TGTGCTTGTTCACGGAACACTGAAGCTTTCTTT. This codes for CACSRNTEAFF.

This clonotype was counted ten times or more. The genes are TRBV11-2 and TRBJ1-4, with a tentative D call TRBD1 (5 bases). This CDR3 region has 16 residues. V lost 5 bases, J lost 0 bases, and 13 bases lay in between. CDR1 is SGHAT and CDR2 is FQNNGV in the germline V gene. DNA for the CDR3: TGTGCCAGCAGCCACTCCGGGGGTCCAACTAATGAAAAACTGTTTTTT. This sequence encodes CASSHSGGPTNEKLFF.

There are a few counts of this clonotype. Written as DNA, the CDR3 is TGTGCCAGCAGCCCCCCGTCGGACGGCGAAGCTTTCTTT. This encodes CASSPPSDGEAFF. The chain has TRBV7-2 and TRBJ1-1; D not certain. This CDR3 contains 13 residues. The V gene's germline CDR1 is SGHTA and CDR2 FQGNSA. Trimming stripped 5 bases from V and 8 bases from J, with 15 bases between. Full variable domain (missing parts from reference TRBV7-2 and TRBJ1-1): GAGVSQSPSNKVTEKGKDVELRCDPISGHTALYWYRQSLGQGLEFLIYFQGNSAPDKSGLPSDRFSAERTGGSVSTLTIQRTQQEDSAVYLCASSPPSDGEAFFGQGTRLTVV.

CDR3 coding DNA: TGTGCCAGCACCCAAAGGGGGCCAGCATACCAAGAGACCCAGTACTTC. It yields the protein CASTQRGPAYQETQYF. This rearrangement joins TRBV5-5 to TRBJ2-5; TRBD1 matches 7 bases. V was clipped by 6 bases and J by 0 bases; unmatched bases: 11. The V gene's germline CDR1 is SGHKS and CDR2 YYEKEE (reference sequence). CDR3 length: 16 residues.

This clonotype was recorded a few times. This chain links TRBV6-1 with TRBJ2-7; D gene unclear. The CDR3 covers 14 residues. The V gene's germline CDR1 is MNHNS and CDR2 SASEGT. Deletions cut 6 bases from V and 3 bases from J, with 15 bases between. In nucleotides, the CDR3 is TGTGCCAGCAGCCGACCGGTTTCGATCTACGAGCAGTACTTC. This encodes CASSRPVSIYEQYF.

The chain carries TRBV12-3 or TRBV12-4 and TRBJ2-1; D not certain. Trimming cost V 3 bases and J 0 bases, with 6 bases left between them. The CDR3 spans 14 residues. The CDR3 reads CASSFHSSYNEQFF. CDR3 DNA: TGTGCCAGCAGTTTCCATTCCTCCTACAATGAGCAGTTCTTC.

Ten or more counts support this clonotype. V gene TRBV6-5 combines with J gene TRBJ1-6; possibly TRBD1 for D (6 bases). This CDR3 is 15 amino acids long. Germline assignment: CDR1 MNHEY and CDR2 SVGAGI. Trimming shortened V by 0 bases and J by 6 bases, and 9 bases separated the two germline ends. The CDR3 bases are TGTGCCAGCAGTTACTCCCCACAGGGTAATTCACCCCTCCACTTT. This translates into CASSYSPQGNSPLHF.

This clonotype was counted between two and nine times. The V call is TRBV6-1, the J call TRBJ2-7, with TRBD2 matching over 13 bases. V was clipped by 6 bases and J by 5 bases; unmatched bases: 7. CDR1 and CDR2 (germline): MNHNS, SASEGT. CDR3 length: 15 amino acids. CDR3 protein: CASSDAGTSGDEQYF. The CDR3 DNA is TGTGCCAGCAGCGATGCCGGGACTAGCGGGGACGAGCAGTACTTC.